The 26 T cell receptor beta chains presented below share a single source sample, sequenced in a study of beta chain features in type 1 diabetes. cDNA synthesis used the whole RNA isolate, giving expressed TCRB sequences. The method was immunoSEQ multiplex PCR; TCRdb's version includes in-frame clones alone and lacks a portion of them. The sample holds around 300,000 clones, around 7.3% seen once. Input material: central memory CD4+ T cells from blood. These receptor sequences come from a woman under 30 in good health.

The rearrangement joins TRBV13 to TRBJ1-1; D is unclear. CDR1 PRHDT and CDR2 FYEKMQ come from the germline V gene (reference sequence). V was pared by 5 bases and J by 4 bases, with 17 bases between. This CDR3 is built from 15 residues. Here the CDR3 reads CASSRWGGPGTEAFF. The CDR3 DNA reads TGTGCCAGCAGCCGGTGGGGAGGCCCAGGCACTGAAGCTTTCTTT.

This clone was observed at least ten times. V and J are TRBV7-6 and TRBJ1-5; 8 nucleotides match TRBD1. The CDR3 has 14 amino acids. CDR1 and CDR2 from the germline V gene are SGHVS and FNYEAQ. Trimming at V came to 5 bases and at J to 5 bases, leaving 5 bases not matched to a gene. The CDR3 sequence is CASSPGTGDQPQHF. CDR3 nucleotides: TGTGCCAGCAGCCCCGGGACAGGCGATCAGCCCCAGCATTTT. The whole variable domain, filled in from reference TRBV7-6 and TRBJ1-5, reads GAGVSQSPRYKVTKRGQDVALRCDPISGHVSLYWYRQALGQGPEFLTYFNYEAQQDKSGLPNDRFSAERPEGSISTLTIQRTEQRDSAMYRCASSPGTGDQPQHFGDGTRLSIL.

The gene calls are TRBV7-6 and TRBJ1-5, with D unresolved. This CDR3 is built from 13 residues. CDR1 SGHVS and CDR2 FNYEAQ come from the germline V gene. Trimming pared 5 bases from V and 4 bases from J, leaving 9 bases between. Here the CDR3 reads CASSPRPNQPQHF. CDR3 in DNA: TGTGCCAGCAGCCCCAGGCCTAATCAGCCCCAGCATTTT.

The J gene is TRBJ1-1, the V gene TRBV27, with 11 positions matching TRBD1. J lost 0 bases, V lost 5 bases, and 14 bases had no gene match. The germline V gene has CDR1 MNHEY and CDR2 SMNVEV (reference sequence). The CDR3 is 19 amino acids. The CDR3, as DNA: TGTGCCAGCAGTCCTCGCCCCGGGACAGGGGGGAAAATGAACACTGAAGCTTTCTTT. Its protein product is CASSPRPGTGGKMNTEAFF.

This clone was recorded at least ten times. The V call is TRBV7-2, the J call TRBJ2-7, with TRBD1 as a possible D gene (5 bases). V dropped 3 bases and J dropped 2 bases, with 8 bases sitting between them. Germline CDR1 and CDR2: SGHTA and FQGNSA. The CDR3 sequence is 13 residues long. DNA for the CDR3: TGTGCCAGCAGCTTTCTAGGGGCCTACGAGCAGTACTTC. Residues: CASSFLGAYEQYF.

The V call is TRBV5-1, the J call TRBJ1-1; D is perhaps TRBD1 (6 bases). Germline lookup yields CDR1 SGHRS and CDR2 YFSETQ. CDR3 length: 14 residues. The V gene lost 4 bases and the J gene lost 6 bases, with 16 bases spanning the gap. CDR3 sequence reads: CASSLRAGEAEAFF. The CDR3 DNA sequence: TGCGCCAGCAGCCTCAGGGCAGGGGAAGCTGAAGCTTTCTTT.

This clone was picked up a small number of times. The chain combines TRBV11-3 with TRBJ2-1, with 7 bases matching TRBD2. V shed 3 bases, J shed 6 bases, and the junction held 2 bases outside the gene matches. The CDR3 runs to 13 residues. The germline gives CDR1 SGHNT, CDR2 YENEEA. Here the CDR3 reads CASSFGGSNEQFF. The CDR3 region has the DNA TGTGCCAGCAGCTTCGGGGGGAGCAATGAGCAGTTCTTC.

There are a few counts of this clone. The chain uses TRBV5-8 and TRBJ2-6, with 8 nucleotides matching TRBD1. The CDR3 spans 17 residues. Germline assignment: CDR1 SGHTS and CDR2 YDEGEE. J gave up 0 bases and V 3 bases, and 5 bases lay outside the gene matches. The CDR3 DNA reads TGTGCCAGCAGCTCGGGACAGGTGGCCTCTGGGGCCAACGTCCTGACTTTC. It codes for CASSSGQVASGANVLTF.

This clone has just one count. The V and J genes are TRBV7-8 and TRBJ1-2; D is uncertain. In germline, CDR1 is SGHVS, CDR2 FQNEAQ. The CDR3 runs to 13 residues. The V end lost 1 base, the J end lost 1 base, and 4 bases lay between the germline ends. The CDR3 sequence is CASSLGLNYGYTF. CDR3 DNA: TGTGCCAGCAGCTTAGGCCTTAACTATGGCTACACCTTC. The complete variable domain, with remaining parts taken from reference TRBV7-8 and TRBJ1-2, reads GAGVSQSPRYKVAKRGQDVALRCDPISGHVSLFWYQQALGQGPEFLTYFQNEAQLDKSGLPSDRFFAERPEGSVSTLKIQRTQQEDSAVYLCASSLGLNYGYTFGSGTRLTVV.

The chain joins TRBV7-9 to TRBJ1-1; D not resolved. CDR3 length equals 15 residues. V lost 5 bases, J lost 4 bases, and 17 bases lay in between. CDR1 and CDR2 (germline): SEHNR, FQNEAQ (reference sequence). CDR3 sequence: CASSPQTYRGTEAFF. CDR3 DNA sequence: TGTGCCAGCAGCCCTCAGACGTATCGGGGCACTGAAGCTTTCTTT.

J is TRBJ1-2 and V is TRBV18, with 10 bases matching TRBD1. CDR1 is KGHSH, CDR2 LQKENI, per germline. J lost 7 bases, V lost 3 bases, and 8 bases had no gene match. The CDR3 is 15 residues long. The CDR3 DNA reads TGTGCCAGCTCACCGTCCGAGACAGGGGGCCGTGGCTACACCTTC. Protein sequence: CASSPSETGGRGYTF.

The rearrangement links TRBV7-2 to TRBJ2-7; TRBD1 aligns across 7 bases. CDR1 and CDR2 from the germline V gene are SGHTA and FQGNSA. V gave up 5 bases and J gave up 12 bases; unmatched junction bases: 16. CDR3 size: 14 residues. CDR3 in DNA: TGTGCCAGCAGCCTACTTTCCGGGACAGCACTTCCGTACTTC. It specifies CASSLLSGTALPYF.

This clone was seen repeatedly, ten times or more. The rearrangement joins TRBV21-1 to TRBJ2-1; TRBD2 is the table's D call, not checked against the DNA. TRBV21-1 is a pseudogene. The CDR3 extends over 12 amino acids. CDR3 amino acids: CASSNRYNEQFF. DNA for the CDR3: TGTGCCAGCAGCAACCGGTACAATGAGCAGTTCTTC.

The rearrangement joins TRBV6-5 to TRBJ2-2; the D gene is possibly TRBD2 (6 bases). Germline CDR1 reads MNHEY; CDR2 reads SVGAGI. The CDR3 is 15 residues long. Trimming removed 6 bases at V and 5 bases at J, with 16 bases between. The CDR3 nucleotides are TGTGCCAGCAGCCGGTGGGGGGTCGAAACCGGGGAGCTGTTTTTT. Translating gives CASSRWGVETGELFF.

This clone came up a few times. The chain couples TRBV7-3 to TRBJ2-3, with TRBD2 matching over 8 bases. The CDR3 is 14 residues long. The junction had 3 bases not matched to a gene; V was cut back by 4 bases and J by 3 bases. The germline V gene has CDR1 SGHTA and CDR2 FQGTGA. CDR3 loop: CASSSGLETDTQYF. In DNA, the CDR3 is TGTGCCAGCAGCTCGGGACTAGAAACAGATACGCAGTATTTT.

This clone was detected many times. Other DNA sequences in the sample encode the same CDR3. The gene calls are TRBV18 and TRBJ2-5; no clear D gene. Trimming removed 2 bases at V and 4 bases at J, with 2 bases between. The CDR3 covers 11 residues. Germline V gene sequence: CDR1 KGHSH, CDR2 LQKENI. DNA of the CDR3: TGTGCCAGCTCACCAGGAGAGACCCAGTACTTC. Protein product: CASSPGETQYF.

The CDR3 DNA reads as TGCGCCAGCAGCCGAGAATCCACAGGGGTGGGTTCACCCCTCCACTTT. Residues: CASSRESTGVGSPLHF. The gene calls are TRBV4-1 and TRBJ1-6; 7 bases align to TRBD1. Trimming at V came to 4 bases and at J to 9 bases, leaving 12 bases not matched to a gene. The CDR3 contains 16 residues. CDR1 MGHRA and CDR2 YSYEKL come from the germline V gene.

V usage is TRBV30 and J usage is TRBJ2-7, with TRBD1 matching 7 bases. Germline CDR1 and CDR2: GTSNPN and SVGIG (reference sequence). V was pared by 3 bases and J by 8 bases, with 13 bases of the junction left unmatched. The CDR3 loop spans 14 amino acids. The CDR3: CAWSEQGLSRKQYF. CDR3 DNA sequence: TGTGCCTGGAGCGAACAGGGGTTATCTAGGAAGCAGTACTTC.

V usage is TRBV4-3 and J usage is TRBJ1-2; D is uncertain. Between the trimmed V and J ends, which lost 0 bases and 3 bases, there was a span of 11 bases. The germline gives CDR1 LGHNA, CDR2 YSLEER. This CDR3 contains 15 residues. The CDR3 nucleotides are TGCGCCAGCAGCCAAGATCCGGGTGGGGACTATGGCTACACCTTC. Amino acids: CASSQDPGGDYGYTF.

In this sample, this clone turned up a few times. As DNA, the CDR3 is TGTGCCAGCAGCGCCCGGGGGGCCTTAATAGGAAACACCATATATTTT. Encoded protein: CASSARGALIGNTIYF. V is TRBV7-9 and J is TRBJ1-3; D possibly corresponds to TRBD1 (6 bases). Germline V lookup: CDR1 SEHNR, CDR2 FQNEAQ (reference sequence). V lost 5 bases and J lost 4, with 18 bases in between. The CDR3 extends over 16 amino acids.

This clone was found a few times. The chain employs TRBV4-2 and TRBJ1-1; no definite D call. This CDR3 has 14 residues. V was cut by 5 bases and J by 0 bases, with 10 bases left in between. Germline V gives CDR1 LGHNA, CDR2 YNFKEQ. CDR3 residues: CASSLSGMNTEAFF. The CDR3 nucleotides are TGTGCCAGCAGCTTGAGTGGAATGAACACTGAAGCTTTCTTT.

This clone was recorded a few times. This chain joins TRBV7-2 and TRBJ1-2; 10 positions agree with TRBD1. There are 15 residues in the CDR3. Losses at the gene ends were 5 bases for V and 3 bases for J; bases not matched to a gene: 6. CDR1 is SGHTA, CDR2 FQGNSA, per germline. CDR3 sequence reads: CASSQWDRGDYGYTF. CDR3 DNA sequence: TGTGCCAGCAGCCAATGGGACAGGGGAGACTATGGCTACACCTTC.

A few counts support this clone. The rearrangement joins TRBV18 to TRBJ2-1; D possibly uses TRBD1 or TRBD2 (6 bases each). Trimming removed 1 base from V and 8 bases from J, with 12 bases in between. The germline CDR1 and CDR2 sequences are KGHSH and LQKENI. This CDR3 has 14 residues. The CDR3 spells CASSPRGAGDEQFF. The CDR3 nucleotides read TGTGCCAGCTCACCACGGGGGGCCGGCGATGAGCAGTTCTTC.

This clone was observed a few times. This chain joins TRBV28 and TRBJ2-7; 8 bases are a match to TRBD1. V dropped 5 bases and J dropped 2; count of bases not matched to a gene: 8. The CDR3 loop spans 15 amino acids. From germline, CDR1 is MDHEN and CDR2 SYDVKM. The DNA of the CDR3 is TGTGCCAGCAGTCTTACAGGGGGAATGACCTACGAGCAGTACGTC. Its translation is CASSLTGGMTYEQYV.

V is TRBV4-1 and J is TRBJ2-2; D remains unclear. Germline CDR1 is MGHRA and CDR2 is YSYEKL. This CDR3 comprises 16 residues. Between the trimmed V and J ends, which lost 6 bases and 4 bases, there was a span of 18 bases. CDR3 sequence reads: CASRTAPPYATGELFF. CDR3 in DNA: TGCGCCAGCAGAACGGCCCCACCTTATGCCACCGGGGAGCTGTTTTTT.

V gene TRBV27 combines with J gene TRBJ1-3; possible D gene TRBD1, 6 bases. Looked up from germline, CDR1 is MNHEY and CDR2 is SMNVEV (reference sequence). Trimming left V 5 bases short and J 3 bases short, with 11 bases between. This CDR3 is built from 14 residues. The CDR3 here is CASSPDRFGNTIYF. In nucleotides, the CDR3 is TGTGCCAGCAGTCCCGACAGGTTTGGAAACACCATATATTTT.